A selection of T cell receptor beta chains follows, all from one sample in a study of vaccination effects on CD4 cells after COVID-19. These receptors lack a known antigen. Data came from immunoSEQ multiplex PCR; TCRdb stores just in-frame clones and leaves some out. This sample has tens of thousands of clones; roughly 79% occur once, and the top ten carry about 10%. Sequences were derived from CD4+ T cells from PBMCs cultured with SARS-CoV-2 spike peptides, sampled before COVID-19 vaccination. These receptors all come from a human donor who received a COVID-19 vaccine. Each CDR3 is given with its conserved first and last residue. The D gene is left open where the match is weak. Clone size, where shown, is once, few, many, or a class for clones that have expanded.

clone_size	d_call	j_call	v_call	cdr3_aa	cdr3_nt
few	NA	TRBJ2-5	TRBV24-1	CATSDAVRTQYF	TGTGCCACCAGTGATGCTGTTAGGACCCAGTACTTC
NA	NA	TRBJ2-2	TRBV18	CASSNLLATDTGELFF	TGTGCCAGCTCGAACCTACTAGCAACTGACACCGGGGAGCTGTTTTTT
NA	NA	TRBJ1-2	TRBV25-1	CASSEQGSHYGYTF	TGTGCCAGCAGTGAACAGGGGAGTCACTATGGCTACACCTTC
NA	TRBD2	TRBJ2-5	TRBV6-2/TRBV6-3	CASSKTGGVETQYF	TGTGCCAGCAGTAAGACGGGAGGCGTGGAGACCCAGTACTTC
NA	NA	TRBJ2-3	TRBV5-4	CASSLSRGDTQYF	TGTGCCAGCAGCTTGAGCCGGGGAGATACGCAGTATTTT
NA	NA	TRBJ2-2	TRBV6-5	CASSYSPGYTGELFF	TGTGCCAGCAGTTACTCGCCAGGGTACACCGGGGAGCTGTTTTTT
NA	NA	TRBJ1-1	TRBV19	CASSILQTAEAFF	TGTGCCAGTAGTATCTTACAGACTGCTGAAGCTTTCTTT
NA	NA	TRBJ1-3	TRBV6-5	CASSWREYGNTIYF	TGTGCCAGCAGTTGGCGAGAATATGGAAACACCATATATTTT
NA	TRBD1	TRBJ2-1	TRBV4-1	CASSVPGQGDEQFF	TGCGCCAGCAGCGTACCGGGACAGGGGGATGAGCAGTTCTTC
NA	TRBD1	TRBJ2-3	TRBV11-3	CASSLGGQGPSDTQYF	TGTGCCAGCAGCTTAGGAGGACAGGGTCCGTCAGATACGCAGTATTTT
few	NA	TRBJ2-6	TRBV4-1	CASSQEPQFSGANVLTF	TGCGCCAGCAGCCAAGAACCACAGTTCTCTGGGGCCAACGTCCTGACTTTC
NA	NA	TRBJ1-2	TRBV14	CASSQAVKGVGYTF	TGTGCCAGCAGCCAAGCTGTTAAGGGGGTCGGCTACACCTTC
NA	NA	TRBJ2-3	TRBV10-3	CAIQGGATDTQYF	TGTGCCATCCAAGGGGGGGCGACAGATACGCAGTATTTT
NA	TRBD1	TRBJ1-5	TRBV4-1	CASSQQEGQGGQPQHF	TGCGCCAGCAGCCAACAAGAGGGACAGGGGGGTCAGCCCCAGCATTTT
NA	NA	TRBJ1-6	TRBV5-6	CASSLVLRNSPLHF	TGTGCCAGCAGCTTGGTATTGCGGAATTCACCCCTCCACTTT
NA	NA	TRBJ1-1	TRBV5-1	CASQGTENTEAFF	TGCGCCAGCCAGGGGACGGAGAACACTGAAGCTTTCTTT
NA	NA	TRBJ1-5	TRBV6-6	CASSYSPTDSNQPQHF	TGTGCCAGCAGTTACTCCCCGACAGATAGCAATCAGCCCCAGCATTTT
NA	NA	TRBJ1-2	TRBV24-1	CATSAAGDVGYTF	TGTGCCACCAGTGCGGCAGGGGATGTTGGCTACACCTTC
once	NA	TRBJ1-2	TRBV29-1	CSVDWGDYGYTF	TGCAGCGTTGATTGGGGAGACTATGGCTACACCTTC
NA	NA	TRBJ2-1	TRBV6-5	CASTRFSSYNEQFF	TGTGCCAGCACAAGATTTAGCTCCTACAATGAGCAGTTCTTC
NA	TRBD1	TRBJ2-2	TRBV5-1	CASSARTGGDTGELFF	TGCGCCAGCAGCGCCCGGACAGGGGGAGACACCGGGGAGCTGTTTTTT
NA	NA	TRBJ1-2	TRBV4-1	CASSQDGGYTF	TGCGCCAGCAGCCAAGACGGGGGCTACACCTTC
NA	TRBD1	TRBJ1-5	TRBV30	CAWNPATGGFFGNQPQHF	TGTGCCTGGAACCCCGCGACAGGGGGCTTTTTTGGCAATCAGCCCCAGCATTTT
once	TRBD1	TRBJ2-1	TRBV5-6	CASSSRTGGRNEQFF	TGTGCCAGCAGCTCGAGGACAGGGGGTAGGAATGAGCAGTTCTTC
NA	TRBD1	TRBJ2-1	TRBV5-1	CASSRDRGRADNEQFF	TGCGCCAGCAGTAGGGACAGGGGCCGGGCGGACAATGAGCAGTTCTTC
NA	TRBD1	TRBJ1-4	TRBV15	CATSDQGVVWEKLFF	TGTGCCACCAGCGACCAGGGGGTTGTTTGGGAAAAACTGTTTTTT
few	NA	TRBJ1-6	TRBV19	CASRLITLVNSPLHF	TGTGCCAGTCGCCTTATCACACTAGTTAATTCACCCCTCCACTTT
NA	TRBD1	TRBJ2-3	TRBV24-1	CATSDKDRVNTDTQYF	TGTGCCACCAGTGACAAGGACAGGGTTAACACAGATACGCAGTATTTT
NA	NA	TRBJ2-3	TRBV12-5	CASAVRETTDTQYF	TGTGCTAGTGCCGTTAGGGAGACCACAGATACGCAGTATTTT
once	NA	TRBJ2-2	TRBV28	CASGGITGELFF	TGTGCCAGCGGGGGTATCACCGGGGAGCTGTTTTTT